This T cell receptor beta chain appears in the sequencing data of a study of T cells after posttransplantation cyclophosphamide. Study-wide points: After PTCy, TRB diversity resembled that of CNI/methotrexate controls. TRB overlap between skin or GI tissue T cells and blood was limited. Donor CD8+ memory clones often dominated recipient blood repertoires at later times.

As regards this clone: Antigen specificity is unknown.

This related bone marrow graft donor gave peripheral blood on the day of marrow donation. Trimming removed 5 bases at V and 4 bases at J, with 9 bases between. The CDR3 extends over 13 amino acids. Germline V gives CDR1 MNHNY, CDR2 SVGAGI (reference sequence). Sequenced by immunoSEQ multiplex PCR; TCRdb stores in-frame clones only, minus some. The data show about 28,000 clones, roughly 90% seen once. The chain is built from TRBV6-6 and TRBJ2-1; TRBD1 is a possible D gene (5 bases). The sequence was obtained from a man in his forties or fifties. The specimen was PBMCs. The CDR3 DNA is TGTGCCAGCAGTGATGACAGTTACAATGAGCAGTTCTTC. It yields the protein CASSDDSYNEQFF.